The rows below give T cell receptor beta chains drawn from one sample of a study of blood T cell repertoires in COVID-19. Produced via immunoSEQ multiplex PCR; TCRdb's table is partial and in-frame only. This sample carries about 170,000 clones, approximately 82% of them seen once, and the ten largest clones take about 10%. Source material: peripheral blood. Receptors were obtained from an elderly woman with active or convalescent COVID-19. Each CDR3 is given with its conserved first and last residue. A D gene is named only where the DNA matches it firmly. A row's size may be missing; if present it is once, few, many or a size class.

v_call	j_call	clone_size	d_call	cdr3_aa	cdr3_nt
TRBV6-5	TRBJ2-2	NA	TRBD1	CASGGQALITGELFF	TGTGCCAGCGGGGGACAGGCCTTAATAACCGGGGAGCTGTTTTTT
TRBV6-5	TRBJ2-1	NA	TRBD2	CASGASGRGYNEQFF	TGTGCCAGCGGGGCTAGCGGGAGGGGGTACAATGAGCAGTTCTTC
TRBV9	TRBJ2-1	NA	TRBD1	CASSRGTGAYNNEQFF	TGTGCCAGCAGCAGAGGGACAGGGGCATACAACAATGAGCAGTTCTTC
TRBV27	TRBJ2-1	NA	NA	CASSFAGFSYNEQFF	TGTGCCAGCAGTTTTGCGGGGTTCAGCTACAATGAGCAGTTCTTC
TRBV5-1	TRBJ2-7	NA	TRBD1	CASSARDRGIYEQYF	TGCGCCAGCAGCGCGAGGGACAGGGGGATCTACGAGCAGTACTTC
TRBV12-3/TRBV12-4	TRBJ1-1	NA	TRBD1	CASSTGGATEAFF	TGTGCCAGCAGTACAGGGGGCGCGACTGAAGCTTTCTTT
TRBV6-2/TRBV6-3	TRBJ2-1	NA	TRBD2	CASSLTRGSWYNEQFF	TGTGCCAGCAGTTTAACTCGCGGGAGCTGGTACAATGAGCAGTTCTTC
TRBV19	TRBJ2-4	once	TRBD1	CASSATGGAKNIQYF	TGTGCCAGTAGTGCCACAGGGGGGGCCAAAAACATTCAGTACTTC
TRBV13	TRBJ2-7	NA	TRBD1	CASSRTGYSYEQYF	TGTGCCAGCAGTAGGACAGGGTACTCCTACGAGCAGTACTTC
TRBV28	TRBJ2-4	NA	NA	CASSLWAIYARGAKNIQYF	TGTGCCAGCAGCCTATGGGCCATCTATGCCCGCGGGGCCAAAAACATTCAGTACTTC
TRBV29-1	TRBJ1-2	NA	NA	CSAQGDQTYYGYTF	TGCAGCGCCCAAGGCGACCAGACTTACTATGGCTACACCTTC
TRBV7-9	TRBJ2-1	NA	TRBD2	CASSSGTSGTYNEQFF	TGTGCCAGCAGCTCCGGGACTAGCGGAACCTACAATGAGCAGTTCTTC
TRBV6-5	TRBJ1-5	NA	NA	CASSTQEGQPQHF	TGTGCCAGCAGTACCCAGGAGGGCCAGCCCCAGCATTTT
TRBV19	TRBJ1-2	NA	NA	CASSPMDSSNYGYTF	TGTGCCAGTAGTCCGATGGACAGTTCTAACTATGGCTACACCTTC
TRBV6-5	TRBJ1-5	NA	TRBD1	CASSDRGVANQPQHF	TGTGCCAGCAGCGACAGGGGGGTCGCCAATCAGCCCCAGCATTTT
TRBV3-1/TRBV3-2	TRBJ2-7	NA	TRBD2	CASSQPIGRTSGRDEQYF	TGTGCCAGCAGCCAGCCTATCGGTCGGACTAGCGGGAGGGACGAGCAGTACTTC
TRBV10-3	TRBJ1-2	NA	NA	CAIKENYGYTF	TGTGCCATCAAGGAGAACTATGGCTACACCTTC
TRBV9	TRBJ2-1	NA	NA	CASSVEIVDSNEQFF	TGTGCCAGCAGCGTAGAAATAGTCGACTCCAATGAGCAGTTCTTC
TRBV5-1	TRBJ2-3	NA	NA	CASSLTQPQDTQYF	TGCGCCAGCAGCTTGACACAGCCTCAAGATACGCAGTATTTT
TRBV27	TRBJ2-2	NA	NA	CASSPHWRETGELFF	TGTGCCAGCAGTCCCCATTGGCGGGAAACCGGGGAGCTGTTTTTT
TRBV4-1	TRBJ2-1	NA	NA	CAKRPCGLPRHEQFF	TGCGCCAAAAGACCCTGTGGACTTCCCAGGCATGAGCAGTTCTTC
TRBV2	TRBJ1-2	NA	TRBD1	CASSEAAGTGEGYTF	TGTGCCAGCAGTGAAGCCGCTGGGACAGGGGAAGGCTACACCTTC
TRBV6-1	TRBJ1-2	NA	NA	CASSEMGAAYGYTF	TGTGCCAGCAGTGAAATGGGGGCGGCATATGGCTACACCTTC
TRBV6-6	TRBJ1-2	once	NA	CASRAQGYGYTF	TGTGCCAGCAGGGCACAGGGATATGGCTACACCTTC
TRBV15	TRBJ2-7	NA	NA	CATSRPGQGTYEQYF	TGTGCCACCAGCAGGCCGGGGCAGGGGACCTACGAGCAGTACTTC
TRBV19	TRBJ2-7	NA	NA	CASSERQVYEQYF	TGTGCCAGTAGTGAAAGACAAGTCTACGAGCAGTACTTC
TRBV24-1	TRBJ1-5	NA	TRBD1	CATSDSGTAANYNQPQHF	TGTGCCACCAGTGATTCCGGGACAGCCGCAAATTACAATCAGCCCCAGCATTTT
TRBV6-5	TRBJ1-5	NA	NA	CASRDGSGIGQPQHF	TGTGCCAGCAGGGACGGATCAGGGATTGGTCAGCCCCAGCATTTT
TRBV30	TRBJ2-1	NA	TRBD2	CALSPPAGTSGRGNEQFF	TGTGCCTTGTCACCTCCGGCCGGGACTAGCGGGAGGGGCAATGAGCAGTTCTTC
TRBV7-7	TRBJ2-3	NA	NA	CASSLSGYTDTQYF	TGTGCTAGCAGCTTATCGGGTTACACAGATACGCAGTATTTT
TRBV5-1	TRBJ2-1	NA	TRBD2	CASSSRWSSGRAVNEQFF	TGCGCCAGCAGCTCCCGTTGGTCTAGCGGGAGGGCTGTCAATGAGCAGTTCTTC
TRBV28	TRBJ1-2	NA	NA	CASSFQGGNYGYTF	TGTGCCAGCAGTTTCCAGGGAGGAAACTATGGCTACACCTTC
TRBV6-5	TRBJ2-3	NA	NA	CASSQTQSNTDTQYF	TGTGCCAGCAGTCAGACACAATCAAACACAGATACGCAGTATTTT
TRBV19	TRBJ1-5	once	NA	CASSTGNGNQPQHF	TGTGCCAGCAGTACAGGGAACGGCAATCAGCCCCAGCATTTT
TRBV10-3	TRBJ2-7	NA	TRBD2	CAVKAGGPANEQYF	TGTGCCGTGAAAGCGGGAGGGCCAGCGAACGAGCAGTACTTC
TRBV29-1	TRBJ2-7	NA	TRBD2	CSVEVAGPYEQYF	TGCAGCGTTGAGGTAGCGGGACCGTACGAGCAGTACTTC
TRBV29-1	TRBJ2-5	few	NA	CSATVQETQYF	TGCAGCGCAACGGTGCAAGAGACCCAGTACTTC
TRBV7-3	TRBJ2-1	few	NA	CASSLYPSVGEQFF	TGTGCCAGCAGCTTATACCCTTCGGTCGGTGAGCAGTTCTTC
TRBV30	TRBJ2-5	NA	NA	CAAQQGRETQYF	TGTGCCGCCCAACAGGGACGAGAGACCCAGTACTTC
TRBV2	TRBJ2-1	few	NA	CASRGLRRQFF	TGTGCCAGCAGGGGTCTGAGGAGGCAGTTCTTC
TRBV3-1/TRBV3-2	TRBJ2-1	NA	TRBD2	CASSQALASGIRNEQFF	TGTGCCAGCAGCCAAGCACTGGCTAGCGGGATAAGGAATGAGCAGTTCTTC
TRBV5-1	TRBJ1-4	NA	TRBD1	CASSTGQGGIEKLFF	TGCGCCAGCAGCACAGGACAGGGTGGTATTGAAAAACTGTTTTTT